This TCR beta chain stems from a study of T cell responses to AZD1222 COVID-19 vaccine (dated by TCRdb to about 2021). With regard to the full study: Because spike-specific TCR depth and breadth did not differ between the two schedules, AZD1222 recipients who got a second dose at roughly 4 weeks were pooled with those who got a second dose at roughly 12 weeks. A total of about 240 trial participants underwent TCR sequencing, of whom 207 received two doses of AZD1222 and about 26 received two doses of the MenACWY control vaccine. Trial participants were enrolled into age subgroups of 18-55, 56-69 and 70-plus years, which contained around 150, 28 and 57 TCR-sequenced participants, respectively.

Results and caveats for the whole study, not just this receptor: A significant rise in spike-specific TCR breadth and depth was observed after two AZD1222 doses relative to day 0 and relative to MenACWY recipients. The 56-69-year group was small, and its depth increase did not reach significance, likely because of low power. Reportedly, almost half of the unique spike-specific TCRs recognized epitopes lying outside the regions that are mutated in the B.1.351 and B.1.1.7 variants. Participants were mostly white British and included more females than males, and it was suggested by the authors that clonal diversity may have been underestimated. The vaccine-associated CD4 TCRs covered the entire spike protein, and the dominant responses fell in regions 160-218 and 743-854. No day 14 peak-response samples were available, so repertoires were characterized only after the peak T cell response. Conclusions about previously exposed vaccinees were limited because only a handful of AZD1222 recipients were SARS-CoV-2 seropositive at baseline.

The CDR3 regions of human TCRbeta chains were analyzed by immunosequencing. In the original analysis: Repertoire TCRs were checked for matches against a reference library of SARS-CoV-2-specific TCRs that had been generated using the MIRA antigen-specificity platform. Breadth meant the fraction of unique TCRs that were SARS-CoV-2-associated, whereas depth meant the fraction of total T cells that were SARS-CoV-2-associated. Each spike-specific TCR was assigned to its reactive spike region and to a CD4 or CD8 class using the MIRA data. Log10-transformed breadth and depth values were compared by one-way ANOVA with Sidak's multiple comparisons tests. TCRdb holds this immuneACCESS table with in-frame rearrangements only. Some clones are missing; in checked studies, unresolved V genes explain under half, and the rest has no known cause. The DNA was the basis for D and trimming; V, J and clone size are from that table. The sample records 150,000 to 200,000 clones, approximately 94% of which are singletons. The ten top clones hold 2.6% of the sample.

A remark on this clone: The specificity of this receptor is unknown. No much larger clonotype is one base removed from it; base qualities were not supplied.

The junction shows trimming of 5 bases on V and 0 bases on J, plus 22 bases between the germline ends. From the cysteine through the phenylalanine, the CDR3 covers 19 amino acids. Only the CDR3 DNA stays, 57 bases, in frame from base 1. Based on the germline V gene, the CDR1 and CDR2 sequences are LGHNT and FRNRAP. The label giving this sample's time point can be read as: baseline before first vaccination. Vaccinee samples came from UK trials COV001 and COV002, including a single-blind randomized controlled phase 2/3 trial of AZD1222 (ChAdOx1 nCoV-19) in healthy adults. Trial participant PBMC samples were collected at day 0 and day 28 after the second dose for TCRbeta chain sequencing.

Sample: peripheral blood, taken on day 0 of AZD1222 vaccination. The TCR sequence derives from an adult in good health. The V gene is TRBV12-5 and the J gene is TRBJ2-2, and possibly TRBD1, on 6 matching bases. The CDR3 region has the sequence CASGPDPYREITNTGELFF. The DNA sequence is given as TGTGCTAGTGGTCCTGATCCATACAGGGAAATAACGAACACCGGGGAGCTGTTTTTT.